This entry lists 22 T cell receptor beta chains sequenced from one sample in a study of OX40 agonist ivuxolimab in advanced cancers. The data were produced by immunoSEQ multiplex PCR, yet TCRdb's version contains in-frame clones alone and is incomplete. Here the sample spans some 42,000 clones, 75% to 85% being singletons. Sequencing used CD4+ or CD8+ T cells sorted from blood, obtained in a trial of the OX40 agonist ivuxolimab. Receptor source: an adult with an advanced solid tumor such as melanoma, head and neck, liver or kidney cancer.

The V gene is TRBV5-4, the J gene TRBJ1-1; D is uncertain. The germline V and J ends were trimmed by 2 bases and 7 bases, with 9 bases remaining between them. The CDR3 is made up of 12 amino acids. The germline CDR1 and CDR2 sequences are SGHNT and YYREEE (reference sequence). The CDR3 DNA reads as TGTGCCAGCAGCTTACTATTAAGTGAAGCTTTCTTT. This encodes CASSLLLSEAFF.

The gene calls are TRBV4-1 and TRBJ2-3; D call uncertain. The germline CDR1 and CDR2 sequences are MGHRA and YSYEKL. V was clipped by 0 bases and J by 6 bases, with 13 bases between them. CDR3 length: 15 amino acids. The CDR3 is CASSQDGYSSDTQYF. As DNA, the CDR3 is TGCGCCAGCAGCCAAGATGGTTACAGTTCTGATACGCAGTATTTT.

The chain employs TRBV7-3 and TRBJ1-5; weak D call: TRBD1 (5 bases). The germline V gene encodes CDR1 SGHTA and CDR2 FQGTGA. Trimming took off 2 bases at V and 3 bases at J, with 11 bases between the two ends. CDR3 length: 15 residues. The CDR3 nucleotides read TGTGCCAGCAGCTTAGGGGCAGGGCCCAATCAGCCCCAGCATTTT. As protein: CASSLGAGPNQPQHF. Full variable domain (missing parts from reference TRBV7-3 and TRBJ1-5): GAGVSQTPSNKVTEKGKYVELRCDPISGHTALYWYRQSLGQGPEFLIYFQGTGAADDSGLPNDRFFAVRPEGSVSTLKIQRTERGDSAVYLCASSLGAGPNQPQHFGDGTRLSIL.

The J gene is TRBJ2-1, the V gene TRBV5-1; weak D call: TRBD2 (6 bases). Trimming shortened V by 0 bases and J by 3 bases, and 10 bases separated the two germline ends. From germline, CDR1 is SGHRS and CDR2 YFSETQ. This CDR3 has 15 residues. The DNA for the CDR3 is TGCGCCAGCAGCTTGGATGGGGGAGGCTACAATGAGCAGTTCTTC. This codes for CASSLDGGGYNEQFF.

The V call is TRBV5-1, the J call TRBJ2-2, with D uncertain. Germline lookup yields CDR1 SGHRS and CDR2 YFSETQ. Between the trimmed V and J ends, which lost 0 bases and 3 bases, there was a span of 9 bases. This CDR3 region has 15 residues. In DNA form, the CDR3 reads TGCGCCAGCAGCTTGGGGGCGGCCCACACCGGGGAGCTGTTTTTT. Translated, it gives CASSLGAAHTGELFF.

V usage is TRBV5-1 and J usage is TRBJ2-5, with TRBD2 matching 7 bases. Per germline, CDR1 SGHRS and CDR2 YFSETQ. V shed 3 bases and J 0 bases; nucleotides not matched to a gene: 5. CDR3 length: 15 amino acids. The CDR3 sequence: CASSSLTSDQETQYF. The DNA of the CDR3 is TGCGCCAGCAGCTCATTAACTAGCGACCAAGAGACCCAGTACTTC.

The CDR3 DNA sequence: TGTGCCAGCAGCGTAGGTCTCACGCCTCAAAACAATGAGCAGTTCTTC. Translating it yields CASSVGLTPQNNEQFF. J is TRBJ2-1 and V is TRBV9; D unclear. Per germline, CDR1 SGDLS and CDR2 YYNGEE. V was shortened by 0 bases and J by 5 bases, with 15 bases between the two germline ends. This CDR3 comprises 16 residues.

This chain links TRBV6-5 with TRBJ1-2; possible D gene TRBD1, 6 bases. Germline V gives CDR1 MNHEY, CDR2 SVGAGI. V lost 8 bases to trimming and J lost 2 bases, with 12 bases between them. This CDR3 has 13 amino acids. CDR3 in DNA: TGTGCCAGCGCGTCAGGGGACAACTATGGCTACACCTTC. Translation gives CASASGDNYGYTF.

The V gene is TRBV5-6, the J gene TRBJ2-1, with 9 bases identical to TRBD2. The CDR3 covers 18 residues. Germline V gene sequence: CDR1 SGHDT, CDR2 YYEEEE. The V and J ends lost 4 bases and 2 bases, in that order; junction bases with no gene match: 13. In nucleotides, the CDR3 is TGTGCCAGCAGCCCGCGGGGTAGCGGGGGCACCACCTACAATGAGCAGTTCTTC. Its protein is CASSPRGSGGTTYNEQFF.

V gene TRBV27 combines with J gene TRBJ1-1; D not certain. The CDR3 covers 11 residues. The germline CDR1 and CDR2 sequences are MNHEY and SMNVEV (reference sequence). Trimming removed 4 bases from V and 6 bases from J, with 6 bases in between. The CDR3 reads CASSYGSEAFF. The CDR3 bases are TGTGCCAGCAGTTATGGCTCTGAAGCTTTCTTT.

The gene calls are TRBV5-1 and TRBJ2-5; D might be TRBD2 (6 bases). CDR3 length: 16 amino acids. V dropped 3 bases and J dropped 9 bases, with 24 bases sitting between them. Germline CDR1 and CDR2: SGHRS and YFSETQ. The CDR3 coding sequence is TGCGCCAGCAGCTCAACGGAAGTCGGGAGTGTATCGGCCCAGTACTTC. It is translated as CASSSTEVGSVSAQYF.

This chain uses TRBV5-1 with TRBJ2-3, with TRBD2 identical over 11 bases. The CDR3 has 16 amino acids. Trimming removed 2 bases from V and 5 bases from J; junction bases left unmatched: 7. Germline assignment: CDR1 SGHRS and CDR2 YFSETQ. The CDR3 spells CASSFGLAGEQDTQYF. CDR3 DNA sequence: TGCGCCAGCAGCTTCGGACTAGCGGGCGAGCAAGATACGCAGTATTTT.

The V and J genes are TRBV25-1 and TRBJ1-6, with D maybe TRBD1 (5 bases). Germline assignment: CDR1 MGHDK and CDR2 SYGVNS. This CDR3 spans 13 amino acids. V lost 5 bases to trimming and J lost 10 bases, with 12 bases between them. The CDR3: CASSRPGLSPLHF. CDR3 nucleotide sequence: TGTGCCAGCAGTAGACCAGGGTTGTCACCCCTCCACTTT.

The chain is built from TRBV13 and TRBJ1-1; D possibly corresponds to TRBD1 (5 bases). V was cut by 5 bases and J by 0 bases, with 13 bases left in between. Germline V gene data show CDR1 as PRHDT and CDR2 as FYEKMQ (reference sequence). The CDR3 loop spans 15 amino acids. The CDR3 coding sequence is TGTGCCAGCAGCCAAGCAGGGTTGATGAACACTGAAGCTTTCTTT. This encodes CASSQAGLMNTEAFF.

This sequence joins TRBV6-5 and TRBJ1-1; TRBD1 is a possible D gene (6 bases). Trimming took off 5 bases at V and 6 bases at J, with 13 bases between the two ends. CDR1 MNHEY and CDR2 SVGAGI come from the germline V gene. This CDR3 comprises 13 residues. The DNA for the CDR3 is TGTGCCAGCAGTCAACTAAACAGGGCTGAAGCTTTCTTT. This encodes CASSQLNRAEAFF.

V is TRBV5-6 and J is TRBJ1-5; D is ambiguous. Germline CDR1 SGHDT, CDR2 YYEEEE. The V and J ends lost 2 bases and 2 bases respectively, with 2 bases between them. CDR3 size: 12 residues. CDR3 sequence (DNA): TGTGCCAGCAGCTTAGGCAATCAGCCCCAGCATTTT. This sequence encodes CASSLGNQPQHF.

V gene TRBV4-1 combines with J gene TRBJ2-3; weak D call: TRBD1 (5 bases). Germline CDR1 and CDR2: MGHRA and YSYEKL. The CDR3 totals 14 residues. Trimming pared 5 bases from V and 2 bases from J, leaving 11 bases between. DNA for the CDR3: TGCGCCAGCAGCTCCAGGGATCCCACAGATACGCAGTATTTT. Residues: CASSSRDPTDTQYF.

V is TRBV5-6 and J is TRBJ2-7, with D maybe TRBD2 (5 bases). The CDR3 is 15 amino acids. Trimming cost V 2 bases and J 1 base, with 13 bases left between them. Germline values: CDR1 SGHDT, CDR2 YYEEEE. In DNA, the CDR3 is TGTGCCAGCAGCTTTATACGGGAAAGTTCCTACGAGCAGTACGTC. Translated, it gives CASSFIRESSYEQYV.

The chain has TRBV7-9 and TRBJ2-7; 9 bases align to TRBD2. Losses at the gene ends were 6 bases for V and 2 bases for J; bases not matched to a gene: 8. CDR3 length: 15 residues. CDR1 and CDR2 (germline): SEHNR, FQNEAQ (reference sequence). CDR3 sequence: CASRNLAGSPYEQYF. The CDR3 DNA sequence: TGTGCCAGCAGGAACCTAGCGGGAAGCCCCTACGAGCAGTACTTC. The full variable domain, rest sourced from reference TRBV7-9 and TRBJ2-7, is DTGVSQNPRHKITKRGQNVTFRCDPISEHNRLYWYRQTLGQGPEFLTYFQNEAQLEKSRLLSDRFSAERPKGSFSTLEIQRTEQGDSAMYLCASRNLAGSPYEQYFGPGTRLTVT.

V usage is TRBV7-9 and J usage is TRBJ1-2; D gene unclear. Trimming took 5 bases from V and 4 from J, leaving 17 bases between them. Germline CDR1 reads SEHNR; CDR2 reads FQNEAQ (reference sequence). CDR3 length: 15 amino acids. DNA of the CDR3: TGTGCCAGCAGCCCAGCCGGGGTTGGGAGCTATGGCTACACCTTC. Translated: CASSPAGVGSYGYTF. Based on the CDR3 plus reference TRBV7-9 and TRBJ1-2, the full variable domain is DTGVSQNPRHKITKRGQNVTFRCDPISEHNRLYWYRQTLGQGPEFLTYFQNEAQLEKSRLLSDRFSAERPKGSFSTLEIQRTEQGDSAMYLCASSPAGVGSYGYTFGSGTRLTVV.

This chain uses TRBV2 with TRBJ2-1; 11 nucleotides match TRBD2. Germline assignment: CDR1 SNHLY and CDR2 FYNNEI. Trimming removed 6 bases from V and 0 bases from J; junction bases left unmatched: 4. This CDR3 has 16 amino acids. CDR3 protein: CASSRTSGSSYNEQFF. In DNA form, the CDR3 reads TGTGCCAGCAGCCGTACTAGCGGGAGCTCCTACAATGAGCAGTTCTTC. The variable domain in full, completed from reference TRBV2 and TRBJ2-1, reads EPEVTQTPSHQVTQMGQEVILRCVPISNHLYFYWYRQILGQKVEFLVSFYNNEISEKSEIFDDQFSVERPDGSNFTLKIRSTKLEDSAMYFCASSRTSGSSYNEQFFGPGTRLTVL.

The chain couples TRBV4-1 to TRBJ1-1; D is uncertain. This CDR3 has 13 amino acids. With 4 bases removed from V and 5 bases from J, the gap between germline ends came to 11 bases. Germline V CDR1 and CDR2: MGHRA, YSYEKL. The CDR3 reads CASSLPGRTEAFF. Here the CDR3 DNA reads TGCGCCAGCAGCCTACCGGGGAGGACTGAAGCTTTCTTT.